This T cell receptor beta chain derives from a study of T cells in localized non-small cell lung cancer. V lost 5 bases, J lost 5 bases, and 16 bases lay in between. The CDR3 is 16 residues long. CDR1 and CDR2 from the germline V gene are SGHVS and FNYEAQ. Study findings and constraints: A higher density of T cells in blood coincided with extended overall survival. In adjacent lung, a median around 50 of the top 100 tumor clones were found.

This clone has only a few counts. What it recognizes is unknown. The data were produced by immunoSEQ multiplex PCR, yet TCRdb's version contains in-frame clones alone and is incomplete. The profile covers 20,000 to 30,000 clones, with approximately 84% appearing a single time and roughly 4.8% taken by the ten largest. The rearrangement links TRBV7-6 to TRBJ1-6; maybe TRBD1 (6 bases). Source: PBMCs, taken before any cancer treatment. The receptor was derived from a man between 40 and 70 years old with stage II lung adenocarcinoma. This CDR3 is CASSLRGAGDNSPLHF. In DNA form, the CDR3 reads TGTGCCAGCAGCCTCCGTGGGGCAGGGGATAATTCACCCCTCCACTTT.